This T cell receptor (beta chain) came from a study of CD8+ T cells in alopecia areata. Study-wide results and caveats: Relative to normal scalp, lesional scalp, especially alopecia totalis/universalis, showed higher clonality.

A panel of CD4, CD8alpha, NKG2D, NKG2ACE and other markers served to sort pooled cutaneous lymph node cells. A note on this clone: What it recognizes is unknown. Mouse names are used for the genes.

Following RNA extraction, reverse transcription yielded cDNA that acted as the sequencing template. Clones were sequenced by immunoSEQ multiplex PCR, and TCRdb holds only the in-frame ones, with some missing. Sampling found more than 250,000 clones, none seen once. This TCR derives from a C3H/HeJ mouse with alopecia areata. This line is of MHC haplotype H2-k. The material sequenced was CD4+ T cells sorted from a lymph node.

The DNA read from the CDR3 is TGCACCTGCAGTGCAGATCTGAATTCCTATAATTCGCCC. Amino acid sequence: CTCSADLNSYNSP. The entire CDR3 is CTCSADLNSYNSPLYF. J is TRBJ1-6 and V is TRBV1; D call uncertain. Read sequence stops 3 residues before the CDR3 end, and the germline J gene provides the missing end. TRBJ1-6 qualifies as an ORF whose function is uncertain. The germline CDR1 and CDR2 sequences are NSQYPW and LRSPGD (reference sequence). The CDR3 covers 16 residues. Trimming cost V 0 bases and J 0 bases, with 6 bases left between them.